The 18 T cell receptor beta chains listed next were all sequenced from one sample in a study of CD8 T cells in Susac syndrome. The authors reverse transcribed roughly 0.5 to 1 ug RNA with random hexamers. MiXCR, run by TCRdb on the immunoSEQ multiplex PCR reads, gives a single entry per CDR3 protein. The data contain about 190,000 distinct CDR3 sequences, 90% to 95% of them singletons. Sample: CD4+ T cells from PBMCs. All receptors derive from a human donor with Susac syndrome.

This chain uses TRBV6-5 with TRBJ2-2, with TRBD1 matching 8 bases. CDR1 and CDR2 (germline): MNHEY, SVGAGI. The CDR3 is 15 amino acids. V lost 2 bases to trimming and J lost 4 bases; unmatched junction nucleotides: 3. The CDR3 is CASSYTTGVTGELFF. The CDR3 bases are TGTGCCAGCAGTTACACGACAGGGGTCACCGGGGAGCTGTTTTTT.

This clonotype showed up just a few times. The V and J genes are TRBV4-2 and TRBJ2-1; 9 bases agree with TRBD2. The V gene's germline CDR1 is LGHNA and CDR2 YNFKEQ. The CDR3 contains 15 residues. Losses at the gene ends were 0 bases for V and 4 bases for J; bases not matched to a gene: 1. This chain's CDR3 is CASSQETSGYNEQFF. The CDR3 region has the DNA TGTGCCAGCAGCCAAGAGACTAGCGGTTACAATGAGCAGTTCTTC.

The chain carries TRBV7-9 and TRBJ2-4, with TRBD1 matching 10 bases. V lost 6 bases and J lost 4; bases outside the gene matches: 9. The germline gives CDR1 SEHNR, CDR2 FQNEAQ (reference sequence). The CDR3 consists of 16 residues. CDR3 in amino acids: CASSSPGDRGKNIQYF. The CDR3, as DNA: TGTGCCAGCAGTTCACCGGGGGACAGGGGAAAAAACATTCAGTACTTC.

This clonotype came up once. The chain couples TRBV12-3 or TRBV12-4 to TRBJ1-1; TRBD1 might be the D (5 bases). V lost 9 bases, J lost 2 bases, and 10 bases lay in between. The CDR3 extends over 12 amino acids. The CDR3 region is CASSGINTEAFF. CDR3 coding DNA: TGTGCCAGTTCAGGGATTAACACTGAAGCTTTCTTT.

This clonotype was detected a few times. V is TRBV9 and J is TRBJ2-6; the D is unclear. V shed 4 bases and J shed 1 base, with 6 bases lying between them. This CDR3 has 14 amino acids. Germline V gene lookup returns CDR1 SGDLS and CDR2 YYNGEE. This chain's CDR3 is CASSPESGANVLTF. The CDR3 DNA reads as TGTGCCAGCAGCCCTGAATCTGGGGCCAACGTCCTGACTTTC.

The chain links TRBV29-1 to TRBJ2-5; tentatively, D is TRBD1 (5 bases). This CDR3 is 12 amino acids long. The germline V and J ends were trimmed by 4 bases and 4 bases, with 10 bases remaining between them. Looked up from germline, CDR1 is SQVTM and CDR2 is ANQGSEA. CDR3 loop: CSVVVQGETQYF. For the CDR3, the DNA is TGCAGCGTTGTTGTCCAGGGAGAGACCCAGTACTTC.

V usage is TRBV19 and J usage is TRBJ1-2; 10 nucleotides align to TRBD1. There are 15 residues in the CDR3. Unmatched junction bases numbered 9, after V lost 6 bases and J lost 5 bases. Germline CDR1 LNHDA, CDR2 SQIVND (reference sequence). The CDR3 coding sequence is TGTGCCAGTAGGGACAGGGGGACGTCTGGGTATGGCTACACCTTC. Translated, it gives CASRDRGTSGYGYTF. The full variable domain, in which reference TRBV19 and TRBJ1-2 provide the parts outside the CDR3, is DGGITQSPKYLFRKEGQNVTLSCEQNLNHDAMYWYRQDPGQGLRLIYYSQIVNDFQKGDIAEGYSVSREKKESFPLTVTSAQKNPTAFYLCASRDRGTSGYGYTFGSGTRLTVV.

The V call is TRBV6-2 or TRBV6-3, the J call TRBJ1-5, with TRBD1 matching 11 bases. The CDR3 is 18 residues long. V was pared by 5 bases and J by 2 bases, with 11 bases of the junction left unmatched. Germline-derived CDR1 and CDR2 are MNHEY and SVGEGT. CDR3 nucleotide sequence: TGTGCCAGCAGTCACTACGGACAGGGGGCAGTGGGCAATCAGCCCCAGCATTTT. It specifies CASSHYGQGAVGNQPQHF.

The sample holds one count of this clonotype. The chain carries TRBV7-9 and TRBJ1-5, with no clear D. The V end lost 1 base, the J end lost 3 bases, and 4 bases lay between the germline ends. The germline V gene encodes CDR1 SEHNR and CDR2 FQNEAQ (reference sequence). CDR3 length equals 13 residues. CDR3 DNA: TGTGCCAGCAGCTTAGACGCCAATCAGCCCCAGCATTTT. Its protein product is CASSLDANQPQHF.

The chain's CDR3 is CASSYNSGTGFYGYTF. The DNA for the CDR3 is TGTGCCAGCAGTTATAACTCCGGGACAGGATTTTATGGCTACACCTTC. The rearrangement uses TRBV2 and TRBJ1-2, with 8 nucleotides matching TRBD1. The CDR3 totals 16 residues. Germline lookup yields CDR1 SNHLY and CDR2 FYNNEI. V was clipped by 5 bases and J by 5 bases; unmatched bases: 13. The full variable domain, with the rest looked up from reference TRBV2 and TRBJ1-2, is EPEVTQTPSHQVTQMGQEVILRCVPISNHLYFYWYRQILGQKVEFLVSFYNNEISEKSEIFDDQFSVERPDGSNFTLKIRSTKLEDSAMYFCASSYNSGTGFYGYTFGSGTRLTVV.

The V gene is TRBV6-6, the J gene TRBJ1-2, with 7 bases fitting TRBD1. J gave up 4 bases and V 6 bases, and 8 bases lay outside the gene matches. The germline V gene encodes CDR1 MNHNY and CDR2 SVGAGI (reference sequence). The CDR3 spans 14 residues. The CDR3 DNA reads TGTGCCAGCAGACAACCGGGACAGAGCTATGGCTACACCTTC. Its protein product is CASRQPGQSYGYTF.

V is TRBV3-1 and J is TRBJ1-2, with D unclear. The CDR3 totals 12 residues. CDR1 and CDR2 (germline): LGHDT, YNNKEL (reference sequence). Trimming removed 2 bases at V and 1 base at J, with 2 bases between. The CDR3 DNA sequence: TGTGCCAGCAGCCAAATTAACTATGGCTACACCTTC. Translating it yields CASSQINYGYTF.

A single count supports this clonotype. V gene TRBV2 combines with J gene TRBJ2-1; 13 bases are a match to TRBD2. Germline V gene data show CDR1 as SNHLY and CDR2 as FYNNEI. Trimming took 9 bases from V and 4 from J; bases not matched to a gene: 3. CDR3 length: 14 amino acids. The DNA of the CDR3 is TGTGCCAGTAGACTAGCGGGAGGATACAATGAGCAGTTCTTC. Encoded protein: CASRLAGGYNEQFF.

The CDR3 spells CATSKGRDSGFQETQYF. In DNA, the CDR3 is TGTGCCACCAGTAAAGGCCGGGACAGCGGGTTCCAAGAGACCCAGTACTTC. The genes are TRBV24-1 and TRBJ2-5; a weak D match, TRBD1 (7 bases). The V gene's germline CDR1 is KGHDR and CDR2 SFDVKD. The CDR3 is 17 amino acids. The V end lost 6 bases, the J end lost 1 base, and 20 bases lay between the germline ends.

The gene calls are TRBV4-1 and TRBJ1-1; no reliable D call. Per germline, CDR1 MGHRA and CDR2 YSYEKL. The CDR3 spans 14 residues. Between the trimmed V and J ends, which lost 0 bases and 2 bases, there was a span of 7 bases. In nucleotides, the CDR3 is TGCGCCAGCAGCCAAGAAGCAGTTAACACTGAAGCTTTCTTT. Amino acid sequence: CASSQEAVNTEAFF.

This clonotype was found once. The chain carries TRBV2 and TRBJ2-2; TRBD2 agrees at 7 bases. Germline V CDR1 and CDR2: SNHLY, FYNNEI. The ends lost 7 bases at V and 6 bases at J; junction bases unmatched: 2. There are 12 residues in the CDR3. The CDR3 nucleotides read TGTGCCAGCAAAGCGGGGCCCGGGGAGCTGTTTTTT. This sequence encodes CASKAGPGELFF.

The V call is TRBV20-1, the J call TRBJ2-3, with TRBD1 matching over 7 bases. Germline V lookup: CDR1 DFQATT, CDR2 SNEGSKA (reference sequence). Losses at the gene ends were 5 bases for V and 6 bases for J; bases not matched to a gene: 11. The CDR3 is 14 amino acids. In nucleotides, the CDR3 is TGCAGTGCTGACCGGGACAGACGTTTGGATACGCAGTATTTT. Translation gives CSADRDRRLDTQYF.

This clonotype appeared a single time. The chain joins TRBV11-2 to TRBJ2-6; possibly TRBD1 or TRBD2 for D (5 bases each). Trimming removed 3 bases at V and 2 bases at J, with 11 bases between. CDR1 is SGHAT, CDR2 FQNNGV, per germline. The CDR3 has 16 amino acids. CDR3 coding DNA: TGTGCCAGCAGCTTGGGGGTGCATACTGGGGCCAACGTCCTGACTTTC. It yields the protein CASSLGVHTGANVLTF.